The 14 T cell receptor beta chains below all came from one sample that was sequenced in a study of cytomegalovirus exposure and HLA in healthy donors. The study ran its PCR with 60 Vbeta and 13 Jbeta primers. Profiling relied on immunoSEQ multiplex PCR, and the TCRdb table lists in-frame clones only, not all of them. The sample carries approximately 150,000 clones, 76% recorded once. The sample taken for sequencing was PBMCs. These receptor sequences come from a man between 40 and 49 years old in good health and CMV-seronegative.

V usage is TRBV1 and J usage is TRBJ2-7; the listed D gene, TRBD2, was not tested against the DNA. TRBV1 is termed a pseudogene. This CDR3 comprises 15 residues. CDR3 coding DNA: TGCACCAGCAGCCAAGATCGTCTGTTCTCCTACGAGCAGTACTTC. Amino acid sequence: CTSSQDRLFSYEQYF.

The V and J genes are TRBV7-7 and TRBJ2-1, with 10 bases matching TRBD2. The CDR3 covers 16 residues. With V trimmed by 2 bases and J by 3 bases, 4 bases remained unmatched. The germline V gene has CDR1 SSHAT and CDR2 FNYEAQ (reference sequence). This CDR3 reads CASSLTSGALYNEQFF. CDR3 nucleotide sequence: TGTGCCAGCAGCTTAACTAGCGGGGCCCTCTACAATGAGCAGTTCTTC. The variable domain in full, with the rest retrieved from reference TRBV7-7 and TRBJ2-1, is GAGVSQSPRYKVTKRGQDVTLRCDPISSHATLYWYQQALGQGPEFLTYFNYEAQPDKSGLPSDRFSAERPEGSISTLTIQRTEQRDSAMYRCASSLTSGALYNEQFFGPGTRLTVL.

J is TRBJ2-5 and V is TRBV27; 7 nucleotides agree with TRBD1. The CDR3 consists of 16 residues. With 4 bases clipped from V and 0 bases from J, the junction kept 8 bases outside the gene matches. Germline V gene data show CDR1 as MNHEY and CDR2 as SMNVEV (reference sequence). The DNA for the CDR3 is TGTGCCAGCAGTTCCCACAGGGGACAGTACCAAGAGACCCAGTACTTC. As protein: CASSSHRGQYQETQYF.

V gene TRBV10-3 combines with J gene TRBJ2-3; 9 bases are shared with TRBD1. The CDR3 spans 18 residues. The germline gives CDR1 ENHRY, CDR2 SYGVKD. J lost 5 bases, V lost 4 bases, and 16 bases had no gene match. As DNA, the CDR3 is TGTGCCATCAGTGCTTTTGCGCCGACAGGGGGATTCGGAGATACGCAGTATTTT. It is translated as CAISAFAPTGGFGDTQYF.

The genes are TRBV5-4 and TRBJ2-3, with 10 nucleotides matching TRBD2. The CDR3 length is 15 residues. J gave up 2 bases and V 1 base, and 1 base lay outside the gene matches. Germline V lookup: CDR1 SGHNT, CDR2 YYREEE (reference sequence). The CDR3 sequence is CASSLTSGATDTQYF. Here the CDR3 DNA reads TGTGCCAGCAGCTTGACTAGCGGGGCCACAGATACGCAGTATTTT. Using reference TRBV5-4 and TRBJ2-3 for the parts outside the CDR3, the full variable domain is ETGVTQSPTHLIKTRGQQVTLRCSSQSGHNTVSWYQQALGQGPQFIFQYYREEENGRGNFPPRFSGLQFPNYSSELNVNALELDDSALYLCASSLTSGATDTQYFGPGTRLTVL.

The chain links TRBV7-9 to TRBJ2-7, with 7 positions matching TRBD1. This CDR3 is built from 14 residues. Germline loops: CDR1 SEHNR, CDR2 FQNEAQ (reference sequence). Trimming at V came to 5 bases and at J to 8 bases, leaving 12 bases not matched to a gene. The CDR3 region has the DNA TGTGCCAGCAGCCAACGGGACAGCCCTACGCAGCAGTACTTC. Its protein is CASSQRDSPTQQYF.

The V gene is TRBV28, the J gene TRBJ1-5, with a weak D call TRBD1 (5 bases). The CDR3 is 14 amino acids. V dropped 7 bases and J dropped 3 bases, with 13 bases sitting between them. CDR1 is MDHEN and CDR2 is SYDVKM in the germline V gene. The DNA for the CDR3 is TGTGCCAGCAAAGGACCAGGGATCAATCAGCCCCAGCATTTT. Translation: CASKGPGINQPQHF.

As concerns this clone: One junction end does not reproduce the germline sequence, and a read error may be involved. The chain links TRBV7-9 to TRBJ1-2; D ambiguous. CDR3 length: 15 residues. From germline, CDR1 is SEHNR and CDR2 FQNEAQ (reference sequence). The DNA of the CDR3 is TGTTCCAGCAGCTTAATCAACGAGGGAATGGCTGGCTACACCTTC. Translation gives CSSSLINEGMAGYTF.

The chain recombines TRBV5-8 with TRBJ2-7; 9 bases fit TRBD1. CDR3 size: 13 residues. The V gene's germline CDR1 is SGHTS and CDR2 YDEGEE. Trimming removed 6 bases from V and 6 bases from J; junction bases left unmatched: 7. The CDR3 spells CASIVDRGIEQYF. CDR3 in DNA: TGTGCCAGCATCGTGGACAGGGGCATCGAGCAGTACTTC.

The rearrangement uses TRBV10-3 and TRBJ2-1; D might be TRBD2 (6 bases). The CDR3 totals 13 residues. Looked up from germline, CDR1 is ENHRY and CDR2 is SYGVKD. Trimming stripped 11 bases from V and 0 bases from J, with 11 bases between. In nucleotides, the CDR3 is TGTGCCTCGACGACTAGCTCCTACAATGAGCAGTTCTTC. Translated, it gives CASTTSSYNEQFF.

On this clone itself: Other nucleotide sequences from this sample produce the same CDR3. The chain links TRBV28 to TRBJ1-3; D is undetermined. Germline assignment: CDR1 MDHEN and CDR2 SYDVKM. The CDR3 sequence is 14 residues long. V was clipped by 5 bases and J by 0 bases, with 8 bases between them. The CDR3 here is CASSLPGSGNTIYF. CDR3 bases: TGTGCCAGCAGTCTACCAGGCTCTGGAAACACCATATATTTT.

V is TRBV9 and J is TRBJ2-1, with 15 bases lining up with TRBD2. The V gene's germline CDR1 is SGDLS and CDR2 YYNGEE. This CDR3 region has 15 residues. The V gene end was trimmed by 4 bases and the J gene end by 13 bases; junction bases not matched to a gene: 9. DNA of the CDR3: TGTGCCAGCAGCTTTTTAGGACTAGCGGGAGGGGGCCAGTTCTTC. Protein sequence: CASSFLGLAGGGQFF.

The chain joins TRBV27 to TRBJ1-5; 10 nucleotides align to TRBD1. The trim removed 6 bases at V and 5 bases at J, leaving 7 bases unmatched. The CDR3 extends over 15 amino acids. CDR1 and CDR2 (germline): MNHEY, SMNVEV (reference sequence). The CDR3 spells CASSLTGGRDQPQHF. Written as DNA, the CDR3 is TGTGCCAGCAGCCTGACAGGGGGCAGGGATCAGCCCCAGCATTTT.

The chain has TRBV27 and TRBJ2-7, with TRBD2 identical over 8 bases. From germline, CDR1 is MNHEY and CDR2 SMNVEV (reference sequence). There are 16 residues in the CDR3. V shed 6 bases and J 6 bases; nucleotides not matched to a gene: 16. The DNA for the CDR3 is TGTGCCAGCAGCCTCCTCCAGCCGGGAGGGCCGGGCGAGCAGTACTTC. The encoded protein is CASSLLQPGGPGEQYF.